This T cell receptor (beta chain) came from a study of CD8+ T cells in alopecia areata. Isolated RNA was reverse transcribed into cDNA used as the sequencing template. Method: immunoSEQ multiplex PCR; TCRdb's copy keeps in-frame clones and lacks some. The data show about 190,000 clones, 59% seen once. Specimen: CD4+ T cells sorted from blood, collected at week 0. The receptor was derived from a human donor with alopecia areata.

The CDR3 nucleotides are TGTGCCTGGGAACAGGGGGTCGGACAGCCCCAGCATTTT. Protein: CAWEQGVGQPQHF. V gene TRBV30 combines with J gene TRBJ1-5; 8 bases align to TRBD1. Losses at the gene ends were 5 bases for V and 7 bases for J; bases not matched to a gene: 7. This CDR3 has 13 residues. CDR1 and CDR2 from the germline V gene are GTSNPN and SVGIG (reference sequence).